The 21 T cell receptor beta chains below come from one sample, sequenced in a study of cytomegalovirus exposure and HLA in healthy donors. Researchers ran the PCR with 60 Vbeta and 13 Jbeta primers. TCRdb's copy holds only in-frame clones and misses some; the assay was immunoSEQ multiplex PCR. The table lists around 64,000 clones, about nine tenths of them singletons. Sequenced sample: PBMCs. These receptors came from a woman in her 30s in good health and CMV-seronegative.

This rearrangement joins TRBV10-1 to TRBJ2-5, with D maybe TRBD1 (6 bases). In germline, CDR1 is WNHNN, CDR2 SYGVQD (reference sequence). The CDR3 spans 15 residues. The ends were cut back, 2 bases at V and 3 bases at J, with 13 bases in the middle. The CDR3 coding sequence is TGCGCCAGCAGTGAGGACAGGAGCATCAAAGAGACCCAGTACTTC. Residues: CASSEDRSIKETQYF.

This clone has just one count. The chain couples TRBV21-1 to TRBJ1-5; the table's D call, TRBD1, has no DNA check behind it. TRBV21-1 is labeled a pseudogene. CDR3 length equals 16 residues. The CDR3 nucleotides read TGTGCCAGCAGCAAAGCCGGGAACAGGGGCAATCAGCCCCAGCATTTT. This encodes CASSKAGNRGNQPQHF.

V and J are TRBV7-8 and TRBJ2-3; D unclear. The V gene lost 1 base and the J gene lost 0 bases, with 8 bases spanning the gap. The germline CDR1 and CDR2 sequences are SGHVS and FQNEAQ. The CDR3 totals 15 residues. As DNA, the CDR3 is TGTGCCAGCAGCTTAGTCGGTTCTAGCACAGATACGCAGTATTTT. Amino acid sequence: CASSLVGSSTDTQYF.

J is TRBJ1-5 and V is TRBV19; D gene ambiguous. Germline V lookup: CDR1 LNHDA, CDR2 SQIVND (reference sequence). The CDR3 is 16 residues long. Trimming shortened V by 0 bases and J by 0 bases, and 9 bases separated the two germline ends. CDR3 residues: CASSIDQRGSNQPQHF. As DNA, the CDR3 is TGTGCCAGTAGTATAGATCAACGGGGTAGCAATCAGCCCCAGCATTTT.

The table lists this clone with a few counts. The chain links TRBV6-6 to TRBJ1-4, with D unresolved. The CDR3 is 12 amino acids. V was pared by 2 bases and J by 7 bases, with 5 bases between. Germline CDR1 and CDR2: MNHNY and SVGAGI (reference sequence). For the CDR3, the DNA is TGTGCCAGCAGTTACGGAGGTGAAAAACTGTTTTTT. Translated: CASSYGGEKLFF.

The rearrangement joins TRBV5-8 to TRBJ2-2; 7 nucleotides match TRBD1. J lost 4 bases, V lost 4 bases, and 4 bases had no gene match. From germline, CDR1 is SGHTS and CDR2 YDEGEE. The CDR3 has 14 amino acids. The CDR3 DNA follows: TGTGCCAGCAGCCAAGCAGGGGGCACCGGGGAGCTGTTTTTT. It yields the protein CASSQAGGTGELFF.

This clone has only a few counts. The V gene is TRBV5-1, the J gene TRBJ2-2; 13 bases align to TRBD2. The V gene's germline CDR1 is SGHRS and CDR2 YFSETQ. CDR3 size: 15 residues. Trimming at V came to 4 bases and at J to 6 bases, leaving 3 bases not matched to a gene. The CDR3 loop reads CASSPTSGRSGELFF. The CDR3 DNA reads as TGCGCCAGCAGCCCGACTAGCGGGAGGTCCGGGGAGCTGTTTTTT.

The gene calls are TRBV30 and TRBJ1-2, with D perhaps matching TRBD1 (5 bases). This CDR3 region has 11 residues. CDR1 is GTSNPN, CDR2 SVGIG, per germline (reference sequence). V was cut by 1 base and J by 12 bases, with 12 bases left in between. The CDR3 spells CAWSGTWKNTF. In DNA form, the CDR3 reads TGTGCCTGGAGTGGGACATGGAAGAACACCTTC.

The DNA for the CDR3 is TGTGCCAGCAACCAGGGGCAGGGGGCGCCTCCTGAAGCTTTCTTT. Its translation: CASNQGQGAPPEAFF. This chain joins TRBV11-3 and TRBJ1-1, with 8 bases aligning to TRBD1. Germline V gives CDR1 SGHNT, CDR2 YENEEA. With V trimmed by 7 bases and J by 6 bases, 13 bases remained unmatched. The CDR3 has 15 residues.

The V gene is TRBV6-6, the J gene TRBJ2-7; a weak D match, TRBD1 (6 bases). In germline, CDR1 is MNHNY, CDR2 SVGAGI (reference sequence). CDR3 length equals 13 residues. Trimming stripped 6 bases from V and 3 bases from J, with 12 bases between. This chain's CDR3 is CASSPTGNYEQYF. CDR3 DNA: TGTGCCAGCAGCCCTACAGGGAACTACGAGCAGTACTTC.

This clone was counted a single time. The chain combines TRBV6-5 with TRBJ1-5; D is possibly TRBD1 (6 bases). The CDR3 contains 15 residues. CDR1 MNHEY and CDR2 SVGAGI come from the germline V gene. Trimming cost V 6 bases and J 0 bases, with 12 bases left between them. The CDR3 protein is CASSRSDSSNQPQHF. The CDR3 region has the DNA TGTGCCAGCAGCCGCTCGGACAGTAGCAATCAGCCCCAGCATTTT.

The chain has TRBV9 and TRBJ1-5; no firm D call. Trimming shortened V by 4 bases and J by 2 bases, and 10 bases separated the two germline ends. CDR3 size: 14 residues. Looked up from germline, CDR1 is SGDLS and CDR2 is YYNGEE. The CDR3 is CASSYGNGNQPQHF. The CDR3 DNA is TGTGCCAGCAGCTACGGGAATGGCAATCAGCCCCAGCATTTT.

The chain is built from TRBV4-2 and TRBJ2-3, with a tentative D call TRBD1 (6 bases). Germline CDR1 LGHNA, CDR2 YNFKEQ. This CDR3 spans 17 amino acids. V lost 1 base, J lost 0 bases, and 14 bases lay in between. CDR3 DNA: TGTGCCAGCAGCCAAGGTGGCAGGGGAACTAGCACAGATACGCAGTATTTT. Encoded protein: CASSQGGRGTSTDTQYF.

V usage is TRBV11-1 and J usage is TRBJ2-7, with D possibly being TRBD2 (5 bases). This CDR3 contains 14 residues. Trimming took off 0 bases at V and 2 bases at J, with 8 bases between the two ends. Germline V gene data show CDR1 as SGHAT and CDR2 as FQDESV (reference sequence). CDR3 DNA sequence: TGTGCCAGCAGCTTAGCCGGAGGAGCCTACGAGCAGTACTTC. Its protein is CASSLAGGAYEQYF.

The rearrangement uses TRBV6-4 and TRBJ2-1; 9 nucleotides align to TRBD2. The V gene end was trimmed by 0 bases and the J gene end by 7 bases; junction bases not matched to a gene: 1. Germline CDR1 is MRHNA and CDR2 is SNTAGT. The CDR3 runs 14 residues. The CDR3 here is CASSDSREGNEQFF. CDR3 DNA: TGTGCCAGCAGTGACTCGCGGGAGGGGAATGAGCAGTTCTTC.

The rearrangement joins TRBV11-2 to TRBJ2-1, with 9 bases that match TRBD2. The CDR3 covers 17 residues. CDR1 SGHAT and CDR2 FQNNGV come from the germline V gene. The V and J ends lost 6 bases and 0 bases, in that order; junction bases with no gene match: 9. As DNA, the CDR3 is TGTGCCAGCAGTCAATACCTTAGCGGGAGCTCCTACAATGAGCAGTTCTTC. Translated, it gives CASSQYLSGSSYNEQFF. The variable domain in full, with the rest retrieved from reference TRBV11-2 and TRBJ2-1, is EAGVAQSPRYKIIEKRQSVAFWCNPISGHATLYWYQQILGQGPKLLIQFQNNGVVDDSQLPKDRFSAERLKGVDSTLKIQPAKLEDSAVYLCASSQYLSGSSYNEQFFGPGTRLTVL.

The genes are TRBV7-9 and TRBJ2-6; 11 bases line up with TRBD1. V trimming: 4 bases; J trimming: 1 base; junction bases outside the gene matches: 6. Per germline, CDR1 SEHNR and CDR2 FQNEAQ (reference sequence). This CDR3 region has 18 residues. Here the CDR3 reads CASSSRTGGASGANVLTF. The CDR3 nucleotides read TGTGCCAGCAGCTCTAGGACAGGGGGCGCTTCTGGGGCCAACGTCCTGACTTTC.

The chain is built from TRBV7-9 and TRBJ2-7, with 7 bases that match TRBD1. Per the germline V gene, CDR1 is SEHNR and CDR2 is FQNEAQ (reference sequence). This CDR3 spans 15 amino acids. J lost 3 bases, V lost 3 bases, and 8 bases had no gene match. CDR3 loop: CASSLGQGEIYEQYF. The CDR3 DNA follows: TGTGCCAGCAGCTTGGGGCAGGGGGAGATCTACGAGCAGTACTTC.

This clone was counted once. This rearrangement joins TRBV19 to TRBJ1-1; 9 bases match TRBD1. Looked up from germline, CDR1 is LNHDA and CDR2 is SQIVND (reference sequence). This CDR3 comprises 14 residues. V dropped 7 bases and J dropped 0; count of bases not matched to a gene: 3. In DNA, the CDR3 is TGTGCCAGTACGGGACAGGGTCTGAACACTGAAGCTTTCTTT. This encodes CASTGQGLNTEAFF. The full variable domain, completed using reference TRBV19 and TRBJ1-1, is DGGITQSPKYLFRKEGQNVTLSCEQNLNHDAMYWYRQDPGQGLRLIYYSQIVNDFQKGDIAEGYSVSREKKESFPLTVTSAQKNPTAFYLCASTGQGLNTEAFFGQGTRLTVV.

This clone has only a few counts. This sequence joins TRBV7-2 and TRBJ1-3; D might be TRBD1 (5 bases). The germline V and J ends were trimmed by 1 base and 0 bases, with 7 bases remaining between them. This CDR3 is 15 amino acids long. Germline-derived CDR1 and CDR2 are SGHTA and FQGNSA. This chain's CDR3 is CASSLDRRSGNTIYF. In DNA, the CDR3 is TGTGCCAGCAGCTTAGACAGGCGCTCTGGAAACACCATATATTTT.

V usage is TRBV5-1 and J usage is TRBJ1-3; D possibly corresponds to TRBD1 (5 bases). V was clipped by 0 bases and J by 4 bases, with 8 bases between them. Germline lookup yields CDR1 SGHRS and CDR2 YFSETQ. This CDR3 is 14 amino acids long. CDR3 nucleotide sequence: TGCGCCAGCAGCTTGGGTGACAGAGGAAACACCATATATTTT. As protein: CASSLGDRGNTIYF.